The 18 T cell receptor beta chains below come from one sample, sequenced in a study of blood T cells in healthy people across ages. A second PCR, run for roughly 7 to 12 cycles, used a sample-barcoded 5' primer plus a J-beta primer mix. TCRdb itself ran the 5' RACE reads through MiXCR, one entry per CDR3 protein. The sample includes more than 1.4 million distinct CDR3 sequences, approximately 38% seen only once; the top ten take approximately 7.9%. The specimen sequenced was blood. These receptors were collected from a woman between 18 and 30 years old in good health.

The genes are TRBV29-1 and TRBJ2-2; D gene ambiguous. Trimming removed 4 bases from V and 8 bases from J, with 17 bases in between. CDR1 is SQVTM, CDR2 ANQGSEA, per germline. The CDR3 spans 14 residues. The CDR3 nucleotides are TGCAGCGTTGCCCCGGCGGTCCGCTCAGGGGAGCTGTTTTTT. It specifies CSVAPAVRSGELFF.

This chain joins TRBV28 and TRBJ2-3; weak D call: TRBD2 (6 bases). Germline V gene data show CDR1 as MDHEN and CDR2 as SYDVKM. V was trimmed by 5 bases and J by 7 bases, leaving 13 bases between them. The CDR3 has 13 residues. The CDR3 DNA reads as TGTGCCAGCAGTGTAAGAGCGGGCAATACGCAGTATTTT. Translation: CASSVRAGNTQYF. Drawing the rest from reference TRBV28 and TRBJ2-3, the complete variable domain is DVKVTQSSRYLVKRTGEKVFLECVQDMDHENMFWYRQDPGLGLRLIYFSYDVKMKEKGDIPEGYSVSREKKERFSLILESASTNQTSMYLCASSVRAGNTQYFGPGTRLTVL.

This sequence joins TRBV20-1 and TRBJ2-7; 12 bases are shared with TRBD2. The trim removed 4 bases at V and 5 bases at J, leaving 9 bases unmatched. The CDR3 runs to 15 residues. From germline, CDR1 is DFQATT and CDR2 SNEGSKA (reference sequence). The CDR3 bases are TGCAGTGCTACGAAGACTAGCGGGAGTCTGAACGAGCAGTACTTC. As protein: CSATKTSGSLNEQYF.

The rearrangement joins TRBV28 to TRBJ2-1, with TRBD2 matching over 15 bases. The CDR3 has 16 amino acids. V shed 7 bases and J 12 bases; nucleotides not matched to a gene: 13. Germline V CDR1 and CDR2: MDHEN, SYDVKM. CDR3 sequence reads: CASTTWTSGRASPQFF. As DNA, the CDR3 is TGTGCCAGCACCACCTGGACTAGCGGGAGGGCCTCTCCGCAGTTCTTC.

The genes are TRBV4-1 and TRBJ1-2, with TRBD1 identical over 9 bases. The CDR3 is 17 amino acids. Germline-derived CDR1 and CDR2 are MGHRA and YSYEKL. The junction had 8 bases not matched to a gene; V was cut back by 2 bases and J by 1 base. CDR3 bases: TGCGCCAGCAGCCAACCAACCGGGACAGGGATTAACTATGGCTACACCTTC. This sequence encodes CASSQPTGTGINYGYTF.

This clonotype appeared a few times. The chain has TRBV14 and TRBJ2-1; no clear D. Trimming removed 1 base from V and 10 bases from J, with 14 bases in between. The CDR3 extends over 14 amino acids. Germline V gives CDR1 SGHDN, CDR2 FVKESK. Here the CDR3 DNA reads TGTGCCAGCAGCCAAGGCGTCTCTTATGGGGAGCAGTTCTTC. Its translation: CASSQGVSYGEQFF.

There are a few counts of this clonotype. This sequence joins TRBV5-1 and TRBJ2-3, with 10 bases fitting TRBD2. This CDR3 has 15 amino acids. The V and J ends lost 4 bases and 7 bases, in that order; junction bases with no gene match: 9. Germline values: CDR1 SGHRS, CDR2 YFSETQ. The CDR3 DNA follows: TGCGCCAGCAGCGCCACTAGCGGGACTCAGAATACGCAGTATTTT. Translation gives CASSATSGTQNTQYF.

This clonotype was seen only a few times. DNA of the CDR3: TGTGCCAGCAGCTTAAAAGGTAACAATCAGCCCCAGCATTTT. Translating gives CASSLKGNNQPQHF. V usage is TRBV7-9 and J usage is TRBJ1-5; D is undetermined. Trimming left V 2 bases short and J 3 bases short, with 8 bases between. The CDR3 is 14 residues long. Germline V gene sequence: CDR1 SEHNR, CDR2 FQNEAQ (reference sequence).

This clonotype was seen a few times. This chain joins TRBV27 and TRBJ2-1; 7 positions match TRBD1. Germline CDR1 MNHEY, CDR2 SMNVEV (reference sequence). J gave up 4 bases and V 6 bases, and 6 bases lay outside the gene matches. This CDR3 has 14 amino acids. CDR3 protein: CASRTGSLYNEQFF. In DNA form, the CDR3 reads TGTGCCAGCAGGACAGGGTCCCTATACAATGAGCAGTTCTTC.

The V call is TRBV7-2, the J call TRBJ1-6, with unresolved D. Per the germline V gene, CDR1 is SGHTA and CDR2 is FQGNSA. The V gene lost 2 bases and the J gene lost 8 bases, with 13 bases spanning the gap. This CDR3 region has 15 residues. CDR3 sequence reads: CASSLSLAAYSPLHF. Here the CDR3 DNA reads TGTGCCAGCAGCTTATCCCTGGCAGCATATTCACCCCTCCACTTT.

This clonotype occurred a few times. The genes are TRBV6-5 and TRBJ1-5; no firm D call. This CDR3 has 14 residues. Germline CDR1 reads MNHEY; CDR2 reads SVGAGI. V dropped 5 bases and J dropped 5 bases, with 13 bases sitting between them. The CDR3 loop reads CASSLNAGDQPQHF. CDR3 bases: TGTGCCAGCAGTCTTAACGCCGGGGATCAGCCCCAGCATTTT.

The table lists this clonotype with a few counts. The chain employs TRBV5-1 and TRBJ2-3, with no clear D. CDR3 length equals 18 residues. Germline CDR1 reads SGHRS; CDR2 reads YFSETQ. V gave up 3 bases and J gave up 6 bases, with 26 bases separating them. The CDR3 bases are TGCGCCAGCAGCTGGAGAACGCTCTTAGCCGATCTTGCGGATACGCAGTATTTT. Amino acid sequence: CASSWRTLLADLADTQYF.

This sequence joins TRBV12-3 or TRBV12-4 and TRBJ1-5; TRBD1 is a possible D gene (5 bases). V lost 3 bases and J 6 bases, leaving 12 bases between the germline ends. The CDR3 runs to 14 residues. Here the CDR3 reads CASSFDQGGQPQHF. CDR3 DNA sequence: TGTGCCAGCAGTTTTGATCAGGGCGGTCAGCCCCAGCATTTT.

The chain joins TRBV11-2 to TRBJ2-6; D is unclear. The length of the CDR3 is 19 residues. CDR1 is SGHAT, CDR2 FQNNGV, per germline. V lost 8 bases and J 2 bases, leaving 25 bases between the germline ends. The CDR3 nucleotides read TGTGCCAGCGGAACACCGCGCAGACACTCTATAACTGGGGCCAACGTCCTGACTTTC. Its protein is CASGTPRRHSITGANVLTF.

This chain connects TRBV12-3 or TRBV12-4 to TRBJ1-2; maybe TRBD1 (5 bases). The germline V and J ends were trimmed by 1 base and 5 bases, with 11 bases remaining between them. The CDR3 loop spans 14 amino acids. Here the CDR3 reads CASSLGPKGYGYTF. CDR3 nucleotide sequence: TGTGCCAGCAGTTTAGGACCCAAGGGGTATGGCTACACCTTC.

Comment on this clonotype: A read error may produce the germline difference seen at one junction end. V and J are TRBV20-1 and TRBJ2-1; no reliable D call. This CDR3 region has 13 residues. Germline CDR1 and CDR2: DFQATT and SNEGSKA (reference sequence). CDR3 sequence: CSAMSRRDNGQFF. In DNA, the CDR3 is TGCAGTGCTATGTCTAGACGAGACAATGGGCAGTTCTTC.

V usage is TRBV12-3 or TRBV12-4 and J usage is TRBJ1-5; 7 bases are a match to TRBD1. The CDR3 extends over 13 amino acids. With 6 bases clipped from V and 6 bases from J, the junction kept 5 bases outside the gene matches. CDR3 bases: TGTGCCAGCAGATCCGACAGGGTTCAGCCCCAGCATTTT. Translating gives CASRSDRVQPQHF.

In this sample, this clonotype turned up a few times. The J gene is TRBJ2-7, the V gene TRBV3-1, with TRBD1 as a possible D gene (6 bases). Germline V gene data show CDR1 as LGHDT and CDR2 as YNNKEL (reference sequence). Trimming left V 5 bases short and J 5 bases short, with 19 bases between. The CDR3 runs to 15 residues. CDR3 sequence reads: CASSSRVQGKDEQYF. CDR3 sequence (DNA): TGTGCCAGCAGCTCCCGCGTGCAGGGGAAGGACGAGCAGTACTTC.